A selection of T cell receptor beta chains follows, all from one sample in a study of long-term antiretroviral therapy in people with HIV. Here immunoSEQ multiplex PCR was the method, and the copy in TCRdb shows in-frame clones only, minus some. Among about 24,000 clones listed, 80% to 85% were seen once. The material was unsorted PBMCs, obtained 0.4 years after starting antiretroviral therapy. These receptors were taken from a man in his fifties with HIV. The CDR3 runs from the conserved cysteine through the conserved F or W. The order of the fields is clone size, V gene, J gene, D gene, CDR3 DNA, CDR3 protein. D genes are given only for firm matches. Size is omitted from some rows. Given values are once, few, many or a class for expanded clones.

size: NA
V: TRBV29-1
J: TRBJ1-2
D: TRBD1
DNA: TGCAGCGGTGGGACAGCGATCTATGGCTACACCTTC
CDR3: CSGGTAIYGYTF

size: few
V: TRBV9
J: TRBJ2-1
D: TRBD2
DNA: TGTGCCAGCAGCAAGCGGGGGGATCAATACAATGAGCAGTTCTTC
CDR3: CASSKRGDQYNEQFF

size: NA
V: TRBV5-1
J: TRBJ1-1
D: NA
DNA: TGCGCCAGCAGCAAGAACCAGGGCCCTAACACTGAAGCTTTCTTT
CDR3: CASSKNQGPNTEAFF

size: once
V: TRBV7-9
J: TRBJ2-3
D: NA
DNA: TGTGCCAGCAGCTTAGAGAAACGGTGGACCGGGGATTGGGATACGCAGTATTTT
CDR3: CASSLEKRWTGDWDTQYF

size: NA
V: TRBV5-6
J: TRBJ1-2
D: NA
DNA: TGTGCCAGCAGCTTGGTAACTAATGGCTACACCTTC
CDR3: CASSLVTNGYTF

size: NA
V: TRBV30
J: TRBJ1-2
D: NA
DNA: TGTGCCTGGAGACAATACAGGACAAACTATGGCTACACCTTC
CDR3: CAWRQYRTNYGYTF

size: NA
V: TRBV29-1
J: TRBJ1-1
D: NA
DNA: TGCAGCGTTACAGGGTTGACTGAAGCTTTCTTT
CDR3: CSVTGLTEAFF

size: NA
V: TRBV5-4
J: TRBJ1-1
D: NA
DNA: TGTGCCAGCAGCTTGTCGTGGTCCACTGAAGCTTTCTTT
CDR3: CASSLSWSTEAFF

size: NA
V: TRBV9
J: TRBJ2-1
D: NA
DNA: TGTGCCAGCAGCCCCGGGGGCAATGAGCAGTTCTTC
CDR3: CASSPGGNEQFF

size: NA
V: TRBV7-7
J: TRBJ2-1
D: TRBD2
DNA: TGTGCTAGCAGCTGGGGGACTAGTTTAGGCAATGAGCAGTTCTTC
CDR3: CASSWGTSLGNEQFF

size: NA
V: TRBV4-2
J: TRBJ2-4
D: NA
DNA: TGTGCCAGCAGCCCCCGGGACCCCAAAAACATTCAGTACTTC
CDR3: CASSPRDPKNIQYF

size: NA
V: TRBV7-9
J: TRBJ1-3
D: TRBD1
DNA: TGTGCCAGCAGCCCGAGGGGGCAAGATGGAAACACCATATATTTT
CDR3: CASSPRGQDGNTIYF

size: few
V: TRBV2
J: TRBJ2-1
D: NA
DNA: TGTGCCAGCGGACTTTACAATGAGCAGTTCTTC
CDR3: CASGLYNEQFF